The T cell receptor (beta chain) under discussion was sequenced for a study of T cells in localized non-small cell lung cancer (dated by TCRdb to 2019 to 2021). Context from the whole study: The study analyzed T cell repertoires of hundreds of early-stage NSCLC patients, comparing tumors and uninvolved tumor-adjacent lungs. The cohort comprised 200 to 300 treatment-naïve NSCLC patients with resected, localized lung tumors. A mean age of about 66 years was recorded for the NSCLC patients, of whom roughly 130 were male and more than 85 were female.

Remarks on this clone: The antigen this receptor binds is unknown. No qualities accompany the bases; no much larger clone lies one base away.

TCR beta CDR3 regions were sequenced from DNA using the immunoSEQ Assay. The paper's data handling went like this. T cell density was computed as TCR beta template counts normalized to usable DNA estimated by amplifying housekeeping genes. Using the preseqR package, richness was estimated by extrapolating to 120,000 templates for tissue samples and 400,000 templates for PBMC samples. Clonality was calculated as one minus Pielou's evenness. Tissue-enriched TCRs were identified by differential abundance testing using productive amino-acid clonotypes, minimum total count 5 and alpha 0.1. Repertoire overlap between compartments was quantified with the Jaccard Index and Morisita Overlap Index. GLIPH clustered TCR beta CDR3s with public tetramer-defined viral CDR3s; viral motifs required at least three viral sequences plus V-gene enrichment. In its TCRdb copy, this immuneACCESS table keeps in-frame sequences only and misses some clones. Where compared with another copy, unresolved V genes explain less than half of these, and the others have no known cause. V, J and clone size derive from that table, while D and trimming were established from the DNA sequence. Counted in this sample were 53,000 or so clones; roughly 88% of them appeared once. The ten largest clones add up to roughly 15% of the sample.

At diagnosis, peripheral blood, uninvolved tumor-adjacent lung and tumor were collected and stored as a combination of fresh-frozen and FFPE material. For TCR repertoire profiling, the blood samples were analyzed as peripheral blood mononuclear cells. The paper as a whole reports these results and caveats: The highest T cell clonality was observed in uninvolved tumor-adjacent lung, where clonality exceeded that of tumor, suggesting that antigenic responses were more focused in uninvolved tumor-adjacent lung. A median of 57 of the top 100 tumor clones were detected in paired uninvolved adjacent lung, and approximately 28 of these tumor clones were also found among the top 100 clones of the paired uninvolved adjacent lung. Higher T cell density in blood was associated with longer overall survival, whereas higher clonality in adjacent lung was associated with shorter survival. Because the study design was exploratory, TCR variables were selected using unadjusted p-values without false-discovery rate correction. Because multi-region tumor sequencing was not done, intratumor heterogeneity could not be ruled out.

The germline V gene encodes CDR1 SGHRS and CDR2 YFSETQ. The CDR3, from cysteine to phenylalanine, totals 13 residues. Only the CDR3 DNA stays, 39 bases, in frame from base 1. V was cut back by 5 bases and J by 4 bases, leaving a gap of 12 bases between them. The source was peripheral blood mononuclear cells, collected before any cancer treatment. The chain employs TRBV5-1 and TRBJ2-5; the D gene could be TRBD1 or TRBD2, each one agreeing over 6 bases. The sequence was obtained from a man between 40 and 70 years old with stage III lung adenocarcinoma. The base sequence is TGCGCCAGCAGTAGGGGGGAAGGAGAGACCCAGTACTTC. It codes for CASSRGEGETQYF.